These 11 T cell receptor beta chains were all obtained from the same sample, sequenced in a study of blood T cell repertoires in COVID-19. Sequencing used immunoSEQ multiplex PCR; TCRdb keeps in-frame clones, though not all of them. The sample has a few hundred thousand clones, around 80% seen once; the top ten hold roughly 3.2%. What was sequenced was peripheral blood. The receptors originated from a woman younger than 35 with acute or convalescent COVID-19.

CDR3 sequence (DNA): TGTGCCAGCAGCGTAACCGGGACAGGCTACGAGCAGTACTTC. Protein: CASSVTGTGYEQYF. The rearrangement uses TRBV7-2 and TRBJ2-7, with 8 bases lining up with TRBD1. Germline V gene sequence: CDR1 SGHTA, CDR2 FQGNSA. Trimming removed 5 bases from V and 3 bases from J; junction bases left unmatched: 6. The CDR3 extends over 14 amino acids.

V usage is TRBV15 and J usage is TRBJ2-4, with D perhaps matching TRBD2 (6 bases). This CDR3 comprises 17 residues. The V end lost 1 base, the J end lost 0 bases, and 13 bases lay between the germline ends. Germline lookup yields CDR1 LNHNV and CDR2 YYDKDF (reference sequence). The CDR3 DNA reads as TGTGCCACCAGCAGAGGTGGGGGGACCCTAGCCAAAAACATTCAGTACTTC. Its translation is CATSRGGGTLAKNIQYF.

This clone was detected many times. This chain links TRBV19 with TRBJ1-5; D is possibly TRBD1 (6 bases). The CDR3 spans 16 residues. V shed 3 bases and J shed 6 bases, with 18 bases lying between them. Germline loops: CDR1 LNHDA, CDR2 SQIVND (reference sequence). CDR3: CASSIRQDHPSQPQHF. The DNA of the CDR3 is TGTGCCAGTAGTATTCGACAGGACCACCCTAGTCAGCCCCAGCATTTT.

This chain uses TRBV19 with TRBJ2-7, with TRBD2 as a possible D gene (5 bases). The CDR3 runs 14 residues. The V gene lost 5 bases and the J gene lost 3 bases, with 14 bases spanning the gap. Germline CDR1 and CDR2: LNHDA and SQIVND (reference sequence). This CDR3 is CASSPRPRDYEQYF. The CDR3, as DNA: TGTGCCAGTAGTCCGCGGCCCCGGGACTACGAGCAGTACTTC. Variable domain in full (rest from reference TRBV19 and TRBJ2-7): DGGITQSPKYLFRKEGQNVTLSCEQNLNHDAMYWYRQDPGQGLRLIYYSQIVNDFQKGDIAEGYSVSREKKESFPLTVTSAQKNPTAFYLCASSPRPRDYEQYFGPGTRLTVT.

CDR3 DNA: TGTGCCAGTAGTATGGTGCCGGGTGCTAGCGGGAGGTACCACAATGAGCAGTTCTTC. Encoded protein: CASSMVPGASGRYHNEQFF. V and J are TRBV19 and TRBJ2-1; TRBD2 matches at 11 bases. CDR3 length: 19 residues. CDR1 is LNHDA, CDR2 SQIVND, per germline (reference sequence). J was trimmed by 5 bases and V by 3 bases; bases with no gene match: 15.

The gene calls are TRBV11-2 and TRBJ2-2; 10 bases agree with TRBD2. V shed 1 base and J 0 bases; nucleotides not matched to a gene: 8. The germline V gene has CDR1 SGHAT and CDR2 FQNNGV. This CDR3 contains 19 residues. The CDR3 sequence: CASSLAFEGLATNTGELFF. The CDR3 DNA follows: TGTGCCAGCAGCTTAGCATTTGAGGGACTAGCGACGAACACCGGGGAGCTGTTTTTT.

CDR3 DNA sequence: TGTGCCAGCAGCGCCGGGACTAGCGGGGGGGCCTCCTACGAGCAGTACTTC. Its protein is CASSAGTSGGASYEQYF. The chain couples TRBV9 to TRBJ2-7; 16 bases line up with TRBD2. The length of the CDR3 is 17 residues. Germline loops: CDR1 SGDLS, CDR2 YYNGEE. Losses at the gene ends were 3 bases for V and 0 bases for J; bases not matched to a gene: 3.

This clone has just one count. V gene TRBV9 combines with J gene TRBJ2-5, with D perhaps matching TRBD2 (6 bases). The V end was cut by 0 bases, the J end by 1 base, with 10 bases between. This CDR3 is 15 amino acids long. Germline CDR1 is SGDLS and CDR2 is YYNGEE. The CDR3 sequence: CASSVDGTFQETQYF. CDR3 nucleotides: TGTGCCAGCAGCGTAGACGGGACTTTCCAAGAGACCCAGTACTTC.

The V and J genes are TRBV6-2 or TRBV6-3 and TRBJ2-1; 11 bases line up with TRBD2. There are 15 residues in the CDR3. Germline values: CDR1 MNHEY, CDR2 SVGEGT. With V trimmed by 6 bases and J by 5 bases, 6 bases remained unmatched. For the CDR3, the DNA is TGTGCCAGCAGCCCACTAGCGGGAGCCGACAATGAGCAGTTCTTC. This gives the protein CASSPLAGADNEQFF.

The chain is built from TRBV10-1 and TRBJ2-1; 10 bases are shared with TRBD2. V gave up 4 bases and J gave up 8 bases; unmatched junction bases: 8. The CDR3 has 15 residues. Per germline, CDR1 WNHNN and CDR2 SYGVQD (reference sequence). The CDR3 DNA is TGCGCCAGCAGTGTTGGCCTAGCGGGAGCCGATGAGCAGTTCTTC. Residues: CASSVGLAGADEQFF.

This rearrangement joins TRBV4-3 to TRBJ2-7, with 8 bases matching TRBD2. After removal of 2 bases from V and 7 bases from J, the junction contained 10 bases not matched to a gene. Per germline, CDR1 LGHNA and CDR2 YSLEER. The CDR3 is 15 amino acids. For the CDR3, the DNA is TGCGCCAGCAGCCAATACGTTAGCGGGGCCTGGGAGCAGTACTTC. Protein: CASSQYVSGAWEQYF.